What follows are 32 T cell receptor beta chains derived from one specimen sequenced in a study of untreated major depressive disorder. The assay was immunoSEQ multiplex PCR, and TCRdb's table has in-frame clones only and misses some. The data show approximately 20,000 clones, roughly 86% seen once. The specimen was CD4+ T cells from PBMCs. These receptors were collected from a woman aged 25-40 years in good health.

This clone is a singleton in its sample. This rearrangement joins TRBV27 to TRBJ2-3, with 8 bases matching TRBD2. V was pared by 10 bases and J by 2 bases, with 5 bases of the junction left unmatched. CDR1 and CDR2 (germline): MNHEY, SMNVEV (reference sequence). CDR3 length equals 13 residues. The chain's CDR3 is CAIGTSDTDTQYF. The CDR3 DNA is TGTGCCATCGGGACTAGTGACACAGATACGCAGTATTTT.

This chain links TRBV5-6 with TRBJ1-5; a possible D gene is TRBD1 (5 bases). Germline V CDR1 and CDR2: SGHDT, YYEEEE. The CDR3 is made up of 14 amino acids. Trimming removed 4 bases from V and 4 bases from J, with 12 bases in between. The CDR3 nucleotides read TGTGCCAGCAGCAAAGGACAAATGAATCAGCCCCAGCATTTT. It specifies CASSKGQMNQPQHF.

This chain uses TRBV5-1 with TRBJ2-1, with 12 bases aligning to TRBD2. From germline, CDR1 is SGHRS and CDR2 YFSETQ. With 5 bases clipped from V and 8 bases from J, the junction kept 8 bases outside the gene matches. The CDR3 loop spans 15 amino acids. CDR3 in DNA: TGCGCCAGCAGACCCGAACTAGCGGGGGGTTATGAGCAGTTCTTC. This codes for CASRPELAGGYEQFF.

The J gene is TRBJ1-5, the V gene TRBV7-2, with D possibly matching TRBD1 (6 bases). There are 15 residues in the CDR3. From germline, CDR1 is SGHTA and CDR2 FQGNSA. The V and J ends lost 5 bases and 0 bases respectively, with 11 bases between them. The CDR3, as DNA: TGTGCCAGCAGCGCGGGACACCTTAGCAATCAGCCCCAGCATTTT. It specifies CASSAGHLSNQPQHF.

This clone was observed a single time. The chain recombines TRBV6-5 with TRBJ2-2, with 7 positions matching TRBD1. The V gene end was trimmed by 5 bases and the J gene end by 5 bases; junction bases not matched to a gene: 2. Germline V CDR1 and CDR2: MNHEY, SVGAGI. This CDR3 comprises 13 residues. The CDR3 region has the DNA TGTGCCAGCAGTAGACAGGGAACCGGGGAGCTGTTTTTT. Amino acid sequence: CASSRQGTGELFF.

This sequence joins TRBV5-3 and TRBJ2-5, with 7 nucleotides matching TRBD2. TRBV5-3 has ORF status, its function being uncertain. V lost 0 bases, J lost 2 bases, and 7 bases stayed unmatched. The CDR3 extends over 16 amino acids. In DNA form, the CDR3 reads TGTGCCAGAAGCTTGGTCGAGCGGGGATGTCAAGAGACCCAGTACTTC. Amino acid sequence: CARSLVERGCQETQYF.

This chain uses TRBV6-1 with TRBJ1-2; tentative D call: TRBD1 (5 bases). V gave up 1 base and J gave up 4 bases, with 16 bases separating them. Germline V gene lookup returns CDR1 MNHNS and CDR2 SASEGT. The CDR3 consists of 16 residues. The CDR3 spells CASSEDVGGGIYGYTF. The CDR3 DNA is TGTGCCAGCAGTGAAGATGTTGGGGGAGGGATCTATGGCTACACCTTC.

This chain uses TRBV6-1 with TRBJ2-3; D remains ambiguous. Looked up from germline, CDR1 is MNHNS and CDR2 is SASEGT. Trimming cost V 4 bases and J 2 bases, with 10 bases left between them. The CDR3 has 14 amino acids. Here the CDR3 DNA reads TGTGCCAGCAGTGGTTCGCAGAACACAGATACGCAGTATTTT. This translates into CASSGSQNTDTQYF.

The chain links TRBV6-1 to TRBJ1-1; 7 nucleotides align to TRBD1. There are 12 residues in the CDR3. Germline CDR1 and CDR2: MNHNS and SASEGT. Losses at the gene ends were 4 bases for V and 6 bases for J; bases not matched to a gene: 2. The CDR3 reads CASSGDSSEAFF. CDR3 sequence (DNA): TGTGCCAGCAGTGGGGACAGCTCTGAAGCTTTCTTT.

The V gene is TRBV30, the J gene TRBJ2-3, with D uncertain. Trimming cost V 2 bases and J 9 bases, with 12 bases left between them. Germline CDR1 and CDR2: GTSNPN and SVGIG (reference sequence). The CDR3 extends over 12 amino acids. The CDR3 DNA is TGTGCCTGGAGTCCGTTTCAAGGGACGCAGTATTTT. Its protein is CAWSPFQGTQYF. Using reference TRBV30 and TRBJ2-3 for the parts outside the CDR3, the full variable domain is SQTIHQWPATLVQPVGSPLSLECTVEGTSNPNLYWYRQAAGRGLQLLFYSVGIGQISSEVPQNLSASRPQDRQFILSSKKLLLSDSGFYLCAWSPFQGTQYFGPGTRLTVL.

This clone was recorded only once. The rearrangement joins TRBV6-6 to TRBJ1-5; 8 bases match TRBD1. This CDR3 spans 16 amino acids. The V and J ends lost 2 bases and 5 bases, in that order; junction bases with no gene match: 8. The germline V gene has CDR1 MNHNY and CDR2 SVGAGI (reference sequence). CDR3 in amino acids: CASSYKGQGAHQPQHF. The CDR3 bases are TGTGCCAGCAGTTACAAAGGTCAGGGGGCGCATCAGCCCCAGCATTTT.

The V and J genes are TRBV28 and TRBJ2-7, with D maybe TRBD1 (5 bases). This CDR3 is built from 12 residues. Germline CDR1 reads MDHEN; CDR2 reads SYDVKM. V lost 8 bases and J lost 6, with 14 bases in between. CDR3 coding DNA: TGTGCCAGCGTGGCAGGGTCGGGCGAGCAGTACTTC. Encoded protein: CASVAGSGEQYF. The entire variable domain, with the rest obtained from reference TRBV28 and TRBJ2-7, is as follows: DVKVTQSSRYLVKRTGEKVFLECVQDMDHENMFWYRQDPGLGLRLIYFSYDVKMKEKGDIPEGYSVSREKKERFSLILESASTNQTSMYLCASVAGSGEQYFGPGTRLTVT.

The CDR3 reads CASSQAQSGGRYNEQFF. CDR3 sequence (DNA): TGCGCCAGCAGCCAAGCCCAGTCGGGGGGGCGTTACAATGAGCAGTTCTTC. The V and J genes are TRBV4-1 and TRBJ2-1, with TRBD2 matching 8 bases. CDR1 and CDR2 from the germline V gene are MGHRA and YSYEKL. There are 17 residues in the CDR3. V lost 1 base and J lost 4; bases outside the gene matches: 9.

This clone was detected a few times. This sequence joins TRBV6-1 and TRBJ1-2, with 9 bases identical to TRBD1. Germline CDR1 reads MNHNS; CDR2 reads SASEGT. V trimming: 7 bases; J trimming: 4 bases; junction bases outside the gene matches: 7. This CDR3 is 14 amino acids long. The CDR3 region is CASTRTGEGYGYTF. The DNA of the CDR3 is TGTGCCAGCACCCGGACAGGGGAGGGCTATGGCTACACCTTC.

The V call is TRBV7-9, the J call TRBJ1-2; D not resolved. V was trimmed by 1 base and J by 3 bases, leaving 12 bases between them. Germline assignment: CDR1 SEHNR and CDR2 FQNEAQ (reference sequence). The CDR3 totals 15 residues. The CDR3 nucleotides read TGTGCCAGCAGCTTAGAAGTTCTTGGGGACTATGGCTACACCTTC. Its protein product is CASSLEVLGDYGYTF.

The rearrangement links TRBV6-5 to TRBJ2-5; maybe TRBD2 (6 bases). CDR3 size: 15 residues. Trimming took 5 bases from V and 7 from J, leaving 20 bases between them. Germline loops: CDR1 MNHEY, CDR2 SVGAGI. The CDR3 is CASSPPGDRWGTQYF. DNA for the CDR3: TGTGCCAGCAGTCCGCCGGGGGATCGTTGGGGGACCCAGTACTTC.

V and J are TRBV7-2 and TRBJ2-7; D is possibly TRBD1 (6 bases). V lost 5 bases to trimming and J lost 6 bases, with 14 bases between them. Germline CDR1 is SGHTA and CDR2 is FQGNSA. The CDR3 sequence is 13 residues long. CDR3 protein: CASSRQVVGEQYF. The CDR3, as DNA: TGTGCCAGCAGCAGACAGGTTGTCGGCGAGCAGTACTTC. The full variable domain, in which reference TRBV7-2 and TRBJ2-7 provide the parts outside the CDR3, is GAGVSQSPSNKVTEKGKDVELRCDPISGHTALYWYRQSLGQGLEFLIYFQGNSAPDKSGLPSDRFSAERTGGSVSTLTIQRTQQEDSAVYLCASSRQVVGEQYFGPGTRLTVT.

This chain links TRBV6-5 with TRBJ1-4; weak D call: TRBD1 (6 bases). Germline-derived CDR1 and CDR2 are MNHEY and SVGAGI. This CDR3 is 14 amino acids long. The V end was cut by 0 bases, the J end by 5 bases, with 7 bases between. CDR3 DNA sequence: TGTGCCAGCAGTTACTCGACAGGAAATGAAAAACTGTTTTTT. Its protein product is CASSYSTGNEKLFF.

The chain employs TRBV23-1 and TRBJ2-3, with TRBD2 matching over 9 bases. TRBV23-1 is treated as an ORF (open reading frame) with a function not yet certain. This CDR3 has 16 residues. Unmatched junction bases numbered 12, after V lost 8 bases and J lost 3 bases. CDR3 sequence reads: CASHGERGAQTDTQYF. The CDR3 bases are TGCGCCAGCCACGGGGAGCGGGGGGCGCAGACAGATACGCAGTATTTT.

This chain links TRBV29-1 with TRBJ1-5; D call uncertain. Germline assignment: CDR1 SQVTM and CDR2 ANQGSEA. The CDR3 contains 14 residues. The V end was cut by 5 bases, the J end by 2 bases, with 13 bases between. The CDR3 region has the DNA TGCAGCGTTTCTTGGGGATTAGGCAATCAGCCCCAGCATTTT. It translates to CSVSWGLGNQPQHF.

The V call is TRBV9, the J call TRBJ1-1; possibly TRBD1 for D (5 bases). CDR3 length equals 17 residues. Trimming left V 0 bases short and J 1 base short, with 16 bases between. Per germline, CDR1 SGDLS and CDR2 YYNGEE. Here the CDR3 reads CASSVGGVGSQNTEAFF. In DNA, the CDR3 is TGTGCCAGCAGCGTAGGGGGCGTGGGGAGCCAGAACACTGAAGCTTTCTTT.

In its sample, this clone was seen once. The rearrangement joins TRBV2 to TRBJ2-7; 7 bases are shared with TRBD1. Germline V gene data show CDR1 as SNHLY and CDR2 as FYNNEI. V gave up 4 bases and J gave up 3 bases; unmatched junction bases: 6. The CDR3 consists of 14 residues. CDR3 region: CASSAGQADYEQYF. The CDR3 coding sequence is TGTGCCAGCAGTGCCGGACAGGCAGACTACGAGCAGTACTTC.

Here the CDR3 DNA reads TGCGCCAGCAGCTTGGACGGATTTGGAAACACCATATATTTT. Translated, it gives CASSLDGFGNTIYF. This sequence joins TRBV5-1 and TRBJ1-3; D gene uncertain. The CDR3 runs to 14 residues. Trimming removed 0 bases at V and 3 bases at J, with 7 bases between. Germline assignment: CDR1 SGHRS and CDR2 YFSETQ.

The rearrangement links TRBV28 to TRBJ1-1; D gene uncertain. The germline V gene has CDR1 MDHEN and CDR2 SYDVKM. V gave up 5 bases and J gave up 5 bases, with 12 bases separating them. This CDR3 has 13 residues. The CDR3 bases are TGTGCCAGCAGTCCCTATCGATATACTGAAGCTTTCTTT. As protein: CASSPYRYTEAFF.

The V and J genes are TRBV5-6 and TRBJ1-5; D not certain. This CDR3 spans 13 amino acids. The ends were cut back, 8 bases at V and 3 bases at J, with 12 bases in the middle. CDR1 and CDR2 (germline): SGHDT, YYEEEE. CDR3 residues: CASSRTVNQPQHF. For the CDR3, the DNA is TGTGCCAGTTCGCGGACTGTCAATCAGCCCCAGCATTTT.

This chain links TRBV6-1 with TRBJ1-4, with D unresolved. The germline CDR1 and CDR2 sequences are MNHNS and SASEGT. The germline V and J ends were trimmed by 5 bases and 2 bases, with 12 bases remaining between them. The CDR3 has 15 residues. CDR3 bases: TGTGCCAGCAGTCGAGTTTCTATTACTAATGAAAAACTGTTTTTT. It codes for CASSRVSITNEKLFF.

The chain's CDR3 is CACLQGSSYNSPLHF. The CDR3 nucleotides read TGTGCCTGCCTACAGGGGAGCTCCTATAATTCACCCCTCCACTTT. The rearrangement links TRBV30 to TRBJ1-6, with TRBD1 identical over 7 bases. Germline assignment: CDR1 GTSNPN and CDR2 SVGIG (reference sequence). The CDR3 is 15 residues long. Losses at the gene ends were 6 bases for V and 0 bases for J; bases not matched to a gene: 5.

The chain recombines TRBV30 with TRBJ1-5; tentative D call: TRBD1 (6 bases). The CDR3 is 13 amino acids. Germline lookup yields CDR1 GTSNPN and CDR2 SVGIG (reference sequence). Trimming pared 3 bases from V and 2 bases from J, leaving 8 bases between. The CDR3 DNA reads as TGTGCCTGGAGGCCAGGGGGCAATCAGCCCCAGCATTTT. It specifies CAWRPGGNQPQHF.

In nucleotides, the CDR3 is TGTGCCAGCAGCTTGAGAAGCTCTGGGGCCAACGTCCTGACTTTC. It translates to CASSLRSSGANVLTF. V gene TRBV5-4 combines with J gene TRBJ2-6; the D is unclear. This CDR3 region has 15 residues. Trimming pared 1 base from V and 0 bases from J, leaving 5 bases between. Germline V CDR1 and CDR2: SGHNT, YYREEE (reference sequence).

This rearrangement joins TRBV5-1 to TRBJ2-1, with no clear D. Germline-derived CDR1 and CDR2 are SGHRS and YFSETQ. The CDR3 has 16 amino acids. V lost 3 bases and J lost 0, with 13 bases in between. The CDR3 is CASSSPYGLSYNEQFF. CDR3 nucleotide sequence: TGCGCCAGCAGCTCCCCTTACGGCCTCTCCTACAATGAGCAGTTCTTC. Based on the CDR3 plus reference TRBV5-1 and TRBJ2-1, the full variable domain is KAGVTQTPRYLIKTRGQQVTLSCSPISGHRSVSWYQQTPGQGLQFLFEYFSETQRNKGNFPGRFSGRQFSNSRSEMNVSTLELGDSALYLCASSSPYGLSYNEQFFGPGTRLTVL.

This chain connects TRBV7-2 to TRBJ2-2, with D maybe TRBD1 (5 bases). The germline V gene encodes CDR1 SGHTA and CDR2 FQGNSA. The CDR3 has 15 residues. V lost 1 base and J lost 5, with 11 bases in between. In nucleotides, the CDR3 is TGTGCCAGCAGCTTAGATCCCAGGGAAACCGGGGAGCTGTTTTTT. As protein: CASSLDPRETGELFF.

The chain joins TRBV7-2 to TRBJ1-1; D gene uncertain. CDR1 is SGHTA and CDR2 is FQGNSA in the germline V gene. The CDR3 spans 15 residues. Deletions cut 3 bases from V and 2 bases from J, with 13 bases between. The CDR3 loop is CASSFQQTLNTEAFF. The CDR3 DNA reads TGTGCCAGCAGCTTTCAACAGACCCTAAACACTGAAGCTTTCTTT. Based on the CDR3 plus reference TRBV7-2 and TRBJ1-1, the full variable domain is GAGVSQSPSNKVTEKGKDVELRCDPISGHTALYWYRQSLGQGLEFLIYFQGNSAPDKSGLPSDRFSAERTGGSVSTLTIQRTQQEDSAVYLCASSFQQTLNTEAFFGQGTRLTVV.